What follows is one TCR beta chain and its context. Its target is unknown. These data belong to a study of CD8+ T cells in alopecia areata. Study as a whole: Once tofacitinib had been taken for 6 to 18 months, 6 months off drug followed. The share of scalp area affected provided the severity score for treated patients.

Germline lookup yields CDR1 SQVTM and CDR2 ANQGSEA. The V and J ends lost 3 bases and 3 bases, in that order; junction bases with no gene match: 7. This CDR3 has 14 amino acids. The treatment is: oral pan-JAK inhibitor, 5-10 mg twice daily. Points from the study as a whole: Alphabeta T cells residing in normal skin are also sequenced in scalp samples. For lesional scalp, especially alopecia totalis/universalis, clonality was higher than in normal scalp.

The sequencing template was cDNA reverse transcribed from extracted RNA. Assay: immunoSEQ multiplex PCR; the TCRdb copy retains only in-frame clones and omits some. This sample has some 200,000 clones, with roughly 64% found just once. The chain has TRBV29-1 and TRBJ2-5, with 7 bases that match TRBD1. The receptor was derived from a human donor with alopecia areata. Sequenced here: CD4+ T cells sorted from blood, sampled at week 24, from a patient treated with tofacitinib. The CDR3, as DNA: TGCAGCGTTGAGGGCAGGGGGACCAAAGAGACCCAGTACTTC. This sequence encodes CSVEGRGTKETQYF.